The rows below give T cell receptor beta chains drawn from one sample of a study of neurological immune-mediated disorders. MiXCR, run by TCRdb on the 5' RACE reads, gives a single entry per CDR3 protein. Seen here are roughly 25,000 distinct CDR3 sequences, approximately 2.7% observed once, and the top ten hold around 2.5%. The sample was PBMCs. The receptors were sampled from a woman in her forties or fifties with multiple sclerosis. The CDR3 runs from the conserved cysteine through the conserved F or W. A D gene is named only where the DNA matches it firmly. Size is stated for part of the rows, as once, few or many counts, or as a class when the clone is expanded.

CDR3,DNA,D,J,size,V
CASSQGRGPSEKLFF,TGCGCCAGCAGCCAAGGAAGGGGTCCAAGTGAAAAACTGTTTTTT,NA,TRBJ1-4,many,TRBV4-1
CASSLFGESYGYTF,TGTGCCAGCAGCTTGTTTGGGGAAAGCTATGGCTACACCTTC,NA,TRBJ1-2,many,TRBV5-6
CASTLAPRAYEQYF,TGCGCCAGCACCCTAGCTCCAAGGGCCTACGAGCAGTACTTC,NA,TRBJ2-7,many,TRBV5-1
CASTPFQGDTEAFF,TGTGCCAGCACCCCCTTCCAAGGGGACACTGAAGCTTTCTTT,NA,TRBJ1-1,many,TRBV2
CASSLIEGGGEQYF,TGCGCCAGCAGCTTGATCGAGGGGGGTGGAGAGCAGTACTTC,NA,TRBJ2-7,NA,TRBV5-1
CSATGGTSGGPYNEQFF,TGCAGTGCTACTGGGGGGACTAGCGGCGGTCCCTACAATGAGCAGTTCTTC,TRBD2,TRBJ2-1,many,TRBV20-1
CASTLLPGIGEQYF,TGTGCCAGCACCCTACTGCCGGGGATCGGCGAGCAGTACTTC,NA,TRBJ2-7,many,TRBV7-9
CAGGGLREQYF,TGTGCCGGGGGGGGTTTACGGGAGCAGTACTTC,TRBD2,TRBJ2-7,many,TRBV2
CASSQEAVAGTFNEQFF,TGCGCCAGCAGCCAAGAAGCGGTGGCGGGGACCTTTAATGAGCAGTTCTTC,NA,TRBJ2-1,medium-sized,TRBV4-1
CASRPGGYTEAFF,TGTGCCAGCAGACCCGGGGGCTACACTGAAGCTTTCTTT,NA,TRBJ1-1,many,TRBV12-3/TRBV12-4
CASSPTRDRGNEQYF,TGTGCCAGCAGTCCCACCCGGGACAGGGGAAACGAGCAGTACTTC,TRBD1,TRBJ2-7,few,TRBV28
CASSQGLGVNEQFF,TGTGCCAGCAGCCAGGGATTGGGTGTTAATGAGCAGTTCTTC,NA,TRBJ2-1,many,TRBV6-5
CASSSGRYTEAFF,TGTGCCAGCAGTTCCGGTCGGTACACTGAAGCTTTCTTT,NA,TRBJ1-1,few,TRBV27
CASSKLDRTADEQYF,TGCGCCAGCAGCAAATTGGACAGGACCGCTGACGAGCAGTACTTC,TRBD1,TRBJ2-7,many,TRBV4-1
CASSSNRGGYEQYF,TGTGCCAGCAGCTCAAACAGGGGGGGGTACGAGCAGTACTTC,NA,TRBJ2-7,many,TRBV7-9
CASGLVYPRQGF,TGTGCTAGTGGTTTGGTTTATCCCCGACAGGGATTC,TRBD1,TRBJ2-7,many,TRBV12-5
CASSFLLAGPPNEQFF,TGTGCCAGCAGCTTCCTACTAGCGGGCCCACCCAATGAGCAGTTCTTC,TRBD2,TRBJ2-1,few,TRBV7-9
CASSPPPWRDGPRSYNEQFF,TGTGCCAGCTCACCCCCACCTTGGCGGGATGGGCCCCGTTCCTACAATGAGCAGTTCTTC,NA,TRBJ2-1,few,TRBV18
CSAGLAGGIQETQYF,TGCAGTGCTGGACTAGCGGGGGGTATCCAAGAGACCCAGTACTTC,TRBD2,TRBJ2-5,many,TRBV20-1
CASTPSGQIYVQYF,TGTGCCAGCACCCCATCGGGACAGATCTACGTGCAGTACTTC,TRBD1,TRBJ2-7,many,TRBV12-3/TRBV12-4
CASSTGGSYNSPLHF,TGTGCCAGTTCCACAGGGGGCTCCTATAATTCACCCCTCCACTTT,TRBD1,TRBJ1-6,many,TRBV11-2
CASSWTSGISTDTQYF,TGTGCCAGCAGCTGGACCTCCGGGATTAGCACAGATACGCAGTATTTT,NA,TRBJ2-3,many,TRBV5-6
CASSRNTEAFF,TGTGCCAGCAGCCGGAACACTGAAGCTTTCTTT,NA,TRBJ1-1,many,TRBV12-3/TRBV12-4
CASSQDRRSTEAFF,TGCGCCAGCAGCCAAGACCGGCGCAGTACTGAAGCTTTCTTT,NA,TRBJ1-1,many,TRBV4-3
CSVDPRLGASTDTQYF,TGCAGCGTTGATCCAAGACTAGGGGCTAGCACAGATACGCAGTATTTT,NA,TRBJ2-3,medium-sized,TRBV29-1
CASSSRQGGNTIYF,TGTGCCAGCAGTTCCCGACAGGGCGGAAACACCATATATTTT,TRBD1,TRBJ1-3,many,TRBV12-3/TRBV12-4
CASSTTGTSGRYYNEQFF,TGTGCCAGCAGTACTACTGGGACTAGCGGGAGATACTACAATGAGCAGTTCTTC,TRBD2,TRBJ2-1,many,TRBV25-1
CATRNRGSEETQYF,TGTGCCACCCGTAACCGGGGCTCGGAAGAGACCCAGTACTTC,NA,TRBJ2-5,NA,TRBV19
CASSQETDSHYEQYF,TGCGCCAGCAGCCAAGAGACGGACTCTCACTACGAGCAGTACTTC,NA,TRBJ2-7,many,TRBV4-3
CASSDSTTRTPYEQYF,TGTGCCAGCAGCGACTCCACTACGAGAACCCCCTACGAGCAGTACTTC,NA,TRBJ2-7,many,TRBV9